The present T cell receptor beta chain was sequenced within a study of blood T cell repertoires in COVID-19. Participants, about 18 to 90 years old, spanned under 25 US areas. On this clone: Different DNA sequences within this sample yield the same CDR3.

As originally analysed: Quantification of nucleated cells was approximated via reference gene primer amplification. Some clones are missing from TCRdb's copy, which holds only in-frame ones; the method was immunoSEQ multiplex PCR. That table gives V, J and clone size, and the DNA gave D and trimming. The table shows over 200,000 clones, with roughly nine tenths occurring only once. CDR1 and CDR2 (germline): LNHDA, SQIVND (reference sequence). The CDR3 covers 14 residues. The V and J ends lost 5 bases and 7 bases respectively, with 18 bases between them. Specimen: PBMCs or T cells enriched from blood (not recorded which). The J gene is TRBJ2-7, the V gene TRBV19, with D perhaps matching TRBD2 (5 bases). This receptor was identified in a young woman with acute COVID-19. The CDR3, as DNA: TGTGCCAGTAGTCCCGACGGGGAGACGGGGGAGCAGTACTTC. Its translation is CASSPDGETGEQYF.